This T cell receptor (beta chain) was sequenced for a study of cytomegalovirus exposure and HLA in healthy donors. Across the study: HLA-typed donors were the source of around 85 million unique TCRs held in an early data release. Study-wide results and caveats: Across donors, sequencing depth was assumed by presence/absence analyses to be roughly uniform.

It was with 60 Vbeta and 13 Jbeta primers that the PCR ran. Method: immunoSEQ multiplex PCR; TCRdb's copy keeps in-frame clones and lacks some. Of approximately 170,000 clones in the sample, about 70% are singletons; the top ten hold 4% to 5.5%. CDR3 length: 14 residues. The V end lost 0 bases, the J end lost 6 bases, and 11 bases lay between the germline ends. The germline V gene has CDR1 SGDLS and CDR2 YYNGEE. Concerning this clone: Its antigen remains unknown.

This sequence was found in a woman younger than 30 in good health and CMV-seropositive. The chain employs TRBV9 and TRBJ2-3; weak D call: TRBD2 (5 bases). The sample consisted of PBMCs. CDR3 protein: CASSVGENLDTQYF. CDR3 coding DNA: TGTGCCAGCAGCGTAGGGGAGAACCTGGATACGCAGTATTTT.